This TCR beta chain derives from a study of PD-1 blockade in classical Hodgkin lymphoma. Broader study findings: Newly diagnosed and completely responding patients shared comparable baseline diversity.

Data came from immunoSEQ multiplex PCR; TCRdb stores just in-frame clones and leaves some out. The sample has just under 45,000 clones, 65% to 85% seen once. With no exception, relapse followed autologous stem cell transplantation in all patients, and brentuximab vedotin exposure varied. With regard to this clone: Its antigen remains unidentified.

With 3 bases clipped from V and 6 bases from J, the junction kept 6 bases outside the gene matches. Germline V gene data show CDR1 as SNHLY and CDR2 as FYNNEI. CDR3 length: 14 amino acids. The sequence was collected from a human donor with classical Hodgkin lymphoma. Sequenced here: peripheral blood mononuclear cells (PBMCs), sampled before the second cycle of nivolumab. V is TRBV2 and J is TRBJ1-2, with TRBD1 matching 8 bases. The CDR3 DNA reads TGTGCCAGCAGTGAGGACAGGGCTAGCGATGGCTACACCTTC. Amino acid sequence: CASSEDRASDGYTF.